These T cell receptor beta chains were read from a single sample in a study of blood T cell repertoires in COVID-19. The repertoire was sequenced with immunoSEQ multiplex PCR; TCRdb's copy has only in-frame clones and lacks some. The repertoire holds fewer than 150,000 clones, with about 87% as singletons. Sequenced input: peripheral blood. These receptors were collected from a human donor in a cohort sampled during active COVID-19. Each CDR3 is given with its conserved first and last residue. Each record gives: J gene, V gene, CDR3 protein.

TRBJ2-7 | TRBV27 | CASSPTLASGEIGEQYF
TRBJ2-3 | TRBV12-3/TRBV12-4 | CASSLGTRDTQYF
TRBJ1-1 | TRBV6-6 | CASSPTGGFSFGNKAFF
TRBJ2-7 | TRBV5-6 | CASSLAAGRPFEQYF
TRBJ1-4 | TRBV2 | CASQLQGLNEKLFF
TRBJ2-3 | TRBV7-9 | CASSSAGGKKPRDTQYF
TRBJ2-7 | TRBV11-2 | CASSFGPGLLPGTYEQYF
TRBJ2-5 | TRBV7-3 | CASSPVGGSQETQYF
TRBJ2-7 | TRBV5-1 | CASSLLTGFDEQYF
TRBJ1-2 | TRBV15 | CATGQGGYGYTF
TRBJ1-2 | TRBV5-6 | CASSLVGQGFGYTF
TRBJ1-2 | TRBV4-1 | CASSQERVGGGTPGYTF
TRBJ2-7 | TRBV27 | CASSPLGGELGEQYF
TRBJ1-2 | TRBV10-3 | CAISDSNYGYTF
TRBJ1-1 | TRBV18 | CASSPQQQATEAFF
TRBJ2-7 | TRBV27 | CASSFRLAGTYEQYF
TRBJ2-7 | TRBV5-6 | CASSLGQGMGEQYF
TRBJ2-1 | TRBV24-1 | CATSDQTSGGWREQFF
TRBJ1-5 | TRBV6-2/TRBV6-3 | CASSQGSGQPQHF
TRBJ2-5 | TRBV5-4 | CASSLGASPTSGDF
TRBJ2-2 | TRBV2 | CASTSTPGIGELFF
TRBJ1-5 | TRBV7-9 | CASSLAGTGYQPQHF
TRBJ2-5 | TRBV2 | CASSEAHSGETQYF
TRBJ1-1 | TRBV4-3 | CASSQYDSNTEAFF
TRBJ1-1 | TRBV2 | CASSTRQGYTEAFF
TRBJ2-3 | TRBV6-5 | CASRDYYSSYTQYF
TRBJ1-2 | TRBV4-1 | CASSRDSEIYGYTF
TRBJ2-7 | TRBV7-3 | CASSFGQGDEQYF
TRBJ2-2 | TRBV11-3 | CASSAWTGELFF
TRBJ1-6 | TRBV30 | CAWSLDSLSYNSPLHF
TRBJ1-5 | TRBV19 | CASSIDQVPNQPQHF
TRBJ1-2 | TRBV7-9 | CASSYTGTGVAIANYGYTF
TRBJ2-7 | TRBV5-6 | CASSSGTGWYEQYF
TRBJ2-2 | TRBV12-3/TRBV12-4 | CASRRQAGELFF
TRBJ2-7 | TRBV12-3/TRBV12-4 | CASSLQGSHEQYF
TRBJ2-7 | TRBV6-5 | CASSYSTAGTTYEQYF
TRBJ2-7 | TRBV9 | CASSVEGTSSHEQYF
TRBJ1-1 | TRBV28 | CASSYTDTEAFF
TRBJ2-1 | TRBV24-1 | CATSDRAGHNEQFF
TRBJ2-2 | TRBV9 | CASSVGQLRVGGELFF
TRBJ1-1 | TRBV5-8 | CASSRQIEAFF
TRBJ2-3 | TRBV18 | CASSPLAGSTDTQYF
TRBJ2-5 | TRBV28 | CASSWGRRTRQETQYF
TRBJ2-3 | TRBV11-2 | CASSLAVSWGLDTDTQYF
TRBJ1-1 | TRBV18 | CASSPGQGNTEAFF
TRBJ2-4 | TRBV20-1 | CSAGDSNIQYF
TRBJ1-5 | TRBV5-5 | CASSFLPQGGFYSNQPQHF
TRBJ1-5 | TRBV7-9 | CASSGQGISSNQPQHF
TRBJ2-1 | TRBV15 | CAPVAGAVRSNEQFF
TRBJ1-1 | TRBV11-2 | CASSLDPAGAWRTEAFF
TRBJ2-1 | TRBV14 | CASSQDGGEQFF
TRBJ2-5 | TRBV9 | CASSHRDYQETQYF
TRBJ2-5 | TRBV10-3 | CAISPGVGETQYF
TRBJ2-2 | TRBV7-2 | CARRFGGGGPPTGELFF
TRBJ2-7 | TRBV25-1 | CASSELGTGLEQYF
TRBJ1-3 | TRBV19 | CASKTEGPGAIYF
TRBJ2-3 | TRBV7-3 | CASSPTSGTSGGKVRYF
TRBJ1-2 | TRBV7-9 | CASSLGQGAQGYTF
TRBJ1-1 | TRBV5-1 | CASSLGTGELAFF